Listed below are T cell receptor beta chains from one sample, sequenced in a study of T cell responses to AZD1222 COVID-19 vaccine. The data were produced by immunoSEQ multiplex PCR, yet TCRdb's version contains in-frame clones alone and is incomplete. In the table there are 150,000 to 190,000 clones, approximately 91% of which are singletons. This specimen was peripheral blood, taken 28 days after the second AZD1222 dose. The source of these receptors is an adult who received the AZD1222 COVID-19 vaccine. Both conserved end residues are part of each CDR3. Fields, in order: V gene, clone size, D gene, J gene, CDR3 DNA, CDR3 protein. D genes are given only for firm matches. Size values are once, few and many counts, or a class for expanded clones, and some rows have none.

V: TRBV2
size: .
D: .
J: TRBJ2-5
DNA: TGTGCCAGCAGGTTTTTAAATGGAGAGACCCAGTACTTC
CDR3: CASRFLNGETQYF

V: TRBV18
size: .
D: TRBD1
J: TRBJ2-1
DNA: TGTGCCAGCTCCCGCGCCGGACAGGGCATGGATGAGCAGTTCTTC
CDR3: CASSRAGQGMDEQFF

V: TRBV5-1
size: .
D: .
J: TRBJ2-7
DNA: TGCGCCAGCAGTCGAGACAGGACCTACGAGCAGTACTTC
CDR3: CASSRDRTYEQYF

V: TRBV6-1
size: once
D: .
J: TRBJ1-2
DNA: TGTGCCAGCAGTGAAGCGCTTATTAGGTCCGGTGGAGCCAACTATGGCTACACCTTC
CDR3: CASSEALIRSGGANYGYTF

V: TRBV18
size: .
D: .
J: TRBJ1-5
DNA: TGTGCCAGCTCACCAGAAAGCAATCAGCCCCAGCATTTT
CDR3: CASSPESNQPQHF

V: TRBV4-1
size: .
D: TRBD1
J: TRBJ2-5
DNA: TGCGCCAGCAGTCAAGGGACAGTGGGGGCGTTAAAGGAGACCCAGTACTTC
CDR3: CASSQGTVGALKETQYF

V: TRBV2
size: .
D: TRBD2
J: TRBJ2-7
DNA: TGTGCCAGCACTAGCGGGAGTACCTACGAGCAGTACTTC
CDR3: CASTSGSTYEQYF

V: TRBV25-1
size: .
D: .
J: TRBJ1-1
DNA: TGTGCCAGCAGTGAATCGGGGGGAAACACTGAAGCTTTCTTT
CDR3: CASSESGGNTEAFF

V: TRBV3-1/TRBV3-2
size: .
D: .
J: TRBJ2-4
DNA: TGTGCCAGCACCCCAGGCGGCCAGAAAAACATTCAGTACTTC
CDR3: CASTPGGQKNIQYF

V: TRBV9
size: .
D: TRBD2
J: TRBJ2-2
DNA: TGTGCCAGCACCACTAGGGGAGGGGTGAACACCGGGGAGCTGTTTTTT
CDR3: CASTTRGGVNTGELFF

V: TRBV28
size: .
D: .
J: TRBJ2-3
DNA: TGTGCCAGCAGTGGAGGGGGGGAGACCACAGATACGCAGTATTTT
CDR3: CASSGGGETTDTQYF

V: TRBV5-1
size: .
D: .
J: TRBJ2-7
DNA: TGCGCCAGCAGCCCCACGGCATACGAGCAGTACTTC
CDR3: CASSPTAYEQYF

V: TRBV18
size: .
D: .
J: TRBJ1-6
DNA: TGTGCCAGCTCCACAATCGACGGACAACTTTATTCACCCCTCCACTTT
CDR3: CASSTIDGQLYSPLHF

V: TRBV6-1
size: .
D: .
J: TRBJ1-1
DNA: TGTGCCAGCAGTGAAAACGAAAGGAACACTGAAGCTTTCTTT
CDR3: CASSENERNTEAFF

V: TRBV24-1
size: .
D: TRBD1
J: TRBJ2-2
DNA: TGTGCCACCAGTGATTCGGGACAGATTTTCACCGGGGAGCTGTTTTTT
CDR3: CATSDSGQIFTGELFF

V: TRBV5-1
size: .
D: .
J: TRBJ1-1
DNA: TGCGCCAGCAGCACAGTCGAGAACACTGAAGCTTTCTTT
CDR3: CASSTVENTEAFF

V: TRBV5-6
size: once
D: TRBD2
J: TRBJ2-7
DNA: TGTGCCAGCAGCTTGTGGGGGGGAGTTAACGAGCAGTACTTC
CDR3: CASSLWGGVNEQYF

V: TRBV7-9
size: .
D: .
J: TRBJ2-7
DNA: TGTGCCAGCAGTCACCCTTTGATGGCCCACGAGCAGTACTTC
CDR3: CASSHPLMAHEQYF

V: TRBV28
size: .
D: .
J: TRBJ1-1
DNA: TGTGCCAGCAGGGGCCCCCTGAACACTGAAGCTTTCTTT
CDR3: CASRGPLNTEAFF

V: TRBV24-1
size: .
D: .
J: TRBJ1-5
DNA: TGTGCCACCAGTTCAACTTTGCTTGGACAGCCCCAGCATTTT
CDR3: CATSSTLLGQPQHF

V: TRBV10-3
size: .
D: .
J: TRBJ2-7
DNA: TGTGCCATCAGCTTGACTAGAATTGACGAGCAGTACTTC
CDR3: CAISLTRIDEQYF

V: TRBV18
size: .
D: TRBD1
J: TRBJ1-2
DNA: TGTGCCAGCTCGCCAGGGACAGGGGGTGATGGCTACACCTTC
CDR3: CASSPGTGGDGYTF

V: TRBV11-2
size: .
D: TRBD2
J: TRBJ2-1
DNA: TGTGCCAGCAGCTCGCTGGGGGTACTAGCGGCCTTCCGAGGGGAGCAGTTCTTC
CDR3: CASSSLGVLAAFRGEQFF